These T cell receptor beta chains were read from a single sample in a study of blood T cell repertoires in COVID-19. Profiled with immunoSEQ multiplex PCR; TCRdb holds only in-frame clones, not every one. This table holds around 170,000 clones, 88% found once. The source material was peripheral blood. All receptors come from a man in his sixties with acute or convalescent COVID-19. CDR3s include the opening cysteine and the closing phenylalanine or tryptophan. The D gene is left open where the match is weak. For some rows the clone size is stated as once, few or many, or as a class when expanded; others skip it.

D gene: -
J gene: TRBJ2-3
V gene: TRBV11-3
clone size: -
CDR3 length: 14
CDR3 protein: CASSLADGADTQYF
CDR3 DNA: TGTGCCAGCAGCTTAGCGGACGGGGCAGATACGCAGTATTTT

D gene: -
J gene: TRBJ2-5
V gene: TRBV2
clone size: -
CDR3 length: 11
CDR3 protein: CASSERETQYF
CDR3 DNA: TGTGCCAGCAGTGAGAGAGAGACCCAGTACTTC

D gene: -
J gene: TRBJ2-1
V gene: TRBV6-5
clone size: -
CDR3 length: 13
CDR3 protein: CASSPRDYNEQFF
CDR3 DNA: TGTGCCAGCAGTCCCCGGGACTACAATGAGCAGTTCTTC

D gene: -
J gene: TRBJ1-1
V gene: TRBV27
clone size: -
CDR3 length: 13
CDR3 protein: CASLRGPNTEAFF
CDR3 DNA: TGTGCCAGCTTGCGTGGTCCTAACACTGAAGCTTTCTTT

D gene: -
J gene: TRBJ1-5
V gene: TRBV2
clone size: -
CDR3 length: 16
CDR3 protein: CASTISEVNSNQPQHF
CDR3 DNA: TGTGCCAGCACTATCTCTGAGGTTAATAGCAATCAGCCCCAGCATTTT

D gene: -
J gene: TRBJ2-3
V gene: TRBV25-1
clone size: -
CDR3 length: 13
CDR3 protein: CASNGPSTDTQYF
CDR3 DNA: TGTGCCAGCAACGGTCCTAGCACAGATACGCAGTATTTT

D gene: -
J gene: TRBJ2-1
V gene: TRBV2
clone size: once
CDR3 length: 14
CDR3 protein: CASSLGRMYNEQFF
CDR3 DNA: TGTGCCAGCAGTCTTGGGAGAATGTACAATGAGCAGTTCTTC

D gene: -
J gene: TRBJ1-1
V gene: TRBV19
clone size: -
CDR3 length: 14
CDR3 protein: CASSSGHWNTEAFF
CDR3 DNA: TGTGCCAGTAGTAGCGGACATTGGAACACTGAAGCTTTCTTT

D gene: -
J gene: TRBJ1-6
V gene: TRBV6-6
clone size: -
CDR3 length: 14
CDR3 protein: CASSYRPGESPLHF
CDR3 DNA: TGTGCCAGCAGTTACCGACCAGGGGAATCACCCCTCCACTTT

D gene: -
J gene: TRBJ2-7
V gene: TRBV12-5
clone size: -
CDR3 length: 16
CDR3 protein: CASGRRGAGANYEQYF
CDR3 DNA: TGTGCTAGTGGTCGTCGTGGGGCAGGAGCGAACTACGAGCAGTACTTC

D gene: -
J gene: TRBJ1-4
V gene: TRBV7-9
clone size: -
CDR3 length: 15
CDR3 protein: CASSLVPGSGEKLFF
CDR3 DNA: TGTGCCAGCAGCTTAGTTCCGGGGAGTGGTGAAAAACTGTTTTTT

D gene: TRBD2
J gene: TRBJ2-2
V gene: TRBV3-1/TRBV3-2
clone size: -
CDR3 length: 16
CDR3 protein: CASSQVRERNTGELFF
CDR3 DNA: TGTGCCAGCAGCCAAGTGCGGGAGCGGAACACCGGGGAGCTGTTTTTT

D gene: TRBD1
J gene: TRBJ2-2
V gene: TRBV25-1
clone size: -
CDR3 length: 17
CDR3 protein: CASSDSGQGATTGELFF
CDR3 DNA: TGTGCCAGCAGTGACTCGGGACAGGGGGCGACCACCGGGGAGCTGTTTTTT

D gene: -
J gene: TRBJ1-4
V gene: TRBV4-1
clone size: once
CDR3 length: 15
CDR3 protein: CASSQGHSTNEKLFF
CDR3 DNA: TGCGCCAGCAGCCAAGGACATTCAACTAATGAAAAACTGTTTTTT

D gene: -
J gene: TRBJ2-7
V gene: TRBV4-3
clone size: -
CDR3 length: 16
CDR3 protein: CASSQDVGAADYEQYF
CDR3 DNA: TGCGCCAGCAGCCAAGATGTAGGGGCGGCGGACTACGAGCAGTACTTC

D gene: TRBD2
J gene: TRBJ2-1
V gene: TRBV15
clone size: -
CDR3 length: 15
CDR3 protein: CATRATSGRAYEQFF
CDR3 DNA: TGTGCCACCAGGGCGACTAGCGGGAGGGCCTATGAGCAGTTCTTC

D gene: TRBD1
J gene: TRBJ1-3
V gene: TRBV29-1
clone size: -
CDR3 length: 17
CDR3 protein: CSVVARATGVYGNTIYF
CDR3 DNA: TGCAGCGTTGTTGCTCGAGCGACAGGGGTATATGGAAACACCATATATTTT

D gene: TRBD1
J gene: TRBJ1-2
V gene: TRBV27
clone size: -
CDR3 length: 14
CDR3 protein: CASNFRGRAYGYTF
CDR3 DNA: TGTGCCAGCAACTTTAGGGGGCGCGCCTATGGCTACACCTTC

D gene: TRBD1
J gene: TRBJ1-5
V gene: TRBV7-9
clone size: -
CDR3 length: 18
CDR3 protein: CASSLVSPGQGGGQPQHF
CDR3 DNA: TGTGCCAGCAGCTTAGTGTCCCCGGGACAGGGTGGAGGTCAGCCCCAGCATTTT

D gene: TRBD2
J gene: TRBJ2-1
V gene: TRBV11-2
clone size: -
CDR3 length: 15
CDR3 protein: CASSSGTSGINEQFF
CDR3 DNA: TGTGCCAGCAGCTCGGGGACTAGCGGGATCAATGAGCAGTTCTTC

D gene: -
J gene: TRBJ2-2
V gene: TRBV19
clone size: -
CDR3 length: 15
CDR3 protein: CASSISTAGTGELFF
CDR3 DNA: TGTGCCAGTAGTATCTCAACTGCCGGCACCGGGGAGCTGTTTTTT

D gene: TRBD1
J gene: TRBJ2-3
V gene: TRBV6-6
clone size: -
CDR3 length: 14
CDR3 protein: CASSADRGVHTQYF
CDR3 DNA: TGTGCCAGCAGCGCTGACAGGGGGGTCCATACGCAGTATTTT

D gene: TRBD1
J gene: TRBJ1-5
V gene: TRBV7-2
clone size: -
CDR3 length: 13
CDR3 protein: CASSSDRAQPQHF
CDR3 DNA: TGTGCCAGCAGCTCGGACAGGGCACAGCCCCAGCATTTT

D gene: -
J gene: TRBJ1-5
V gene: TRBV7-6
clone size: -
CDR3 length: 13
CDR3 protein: CASTPGLNQPQHF
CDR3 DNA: TGTGCCAGCACCCCAGGATTGAATCAGCCCCAGCATTTT

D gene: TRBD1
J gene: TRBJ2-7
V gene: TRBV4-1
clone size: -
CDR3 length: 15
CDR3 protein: CASSQPDRGPYEQYF
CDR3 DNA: TGCGCCAGCAGCCAACCGGACAGGGGACCCTACGAGCAGTACTTC

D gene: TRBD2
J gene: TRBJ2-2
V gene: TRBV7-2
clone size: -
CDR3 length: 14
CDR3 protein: CASSLGLPTGELFF
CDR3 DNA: TGTGCCAGCAGCTTGGGACTACCTACCGGGGAGCTGTTTTTT

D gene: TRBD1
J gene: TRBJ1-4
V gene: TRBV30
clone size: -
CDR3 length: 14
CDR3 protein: CAWSVGGGSEKLFF
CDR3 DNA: TGTGCCTGGAGTGTAGGGGGCGGTAGTGAAAAACTGTTTTTT

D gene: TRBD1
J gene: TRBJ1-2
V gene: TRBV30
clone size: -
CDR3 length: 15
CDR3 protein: CAWSSPRTGIYGYTF
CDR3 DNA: TGTGCCTGGAGTTCACCAAGGACAGGGATCTATGGCTACACCTTC

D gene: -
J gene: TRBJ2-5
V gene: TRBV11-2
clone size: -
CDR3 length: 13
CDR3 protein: CASSYLNRGLPYF
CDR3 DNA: TGTGCCAGCAGCTACCTGAACCGGGGACTTCCGTACTTC

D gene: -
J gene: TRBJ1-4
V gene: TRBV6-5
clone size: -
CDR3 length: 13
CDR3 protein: CASKGPSSEKLFF
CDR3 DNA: TGTGCCAGCAAGGGGCCCTCGAGTGAAAAACTGTTTTTT

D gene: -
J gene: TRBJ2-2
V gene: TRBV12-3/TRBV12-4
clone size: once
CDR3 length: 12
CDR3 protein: CASSPSTGELFF
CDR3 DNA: TGTGCCAGCAGCCCCTCTACCGGGGAGCTGTTTTTT

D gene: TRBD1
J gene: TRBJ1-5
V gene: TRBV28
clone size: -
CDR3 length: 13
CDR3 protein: CAILGQGGQPQHF
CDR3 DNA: TGTGCCATCCTGGGACAGGGAGGTCAGCCCCAGCATTTT

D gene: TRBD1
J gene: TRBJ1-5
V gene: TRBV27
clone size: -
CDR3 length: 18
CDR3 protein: CASIPGQGAFYSNQPQHF
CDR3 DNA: TGTGCCAGCATCCCGGGACAGGGGGCCTTCTATAGCAATCAGCCCCAGCATTTT

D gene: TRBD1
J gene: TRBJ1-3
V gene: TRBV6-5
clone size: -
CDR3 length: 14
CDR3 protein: CASRDRGPGNTIYF
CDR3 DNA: TGTGCCAGCCGCGACAGGGGGCCGGGAAACACCATATATTTT

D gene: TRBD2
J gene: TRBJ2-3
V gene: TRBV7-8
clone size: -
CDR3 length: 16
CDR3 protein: CASSSGLAGGGNTQYF
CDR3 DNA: TGTGCCAGCAGCTCGGGACTAGCGGGAGGGGGAAATACGCAGTATTTT

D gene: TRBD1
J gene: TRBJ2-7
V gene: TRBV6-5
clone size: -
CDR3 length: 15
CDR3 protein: CASTSRRTGTYEQYF
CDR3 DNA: TGTGCCAGCACCTCCCGGAGGACAGGGACCTACGAGCAGTACTTC

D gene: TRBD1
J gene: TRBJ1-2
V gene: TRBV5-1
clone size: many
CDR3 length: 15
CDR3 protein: CASSLERTGVYGYTF
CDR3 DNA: TGCGCCAGCAGCTTGGAACGGACAGGGGTATATGGCTACACCTTC

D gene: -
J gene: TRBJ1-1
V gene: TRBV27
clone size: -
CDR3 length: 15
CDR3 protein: CASSFRAGMNTEAFF
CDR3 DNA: TGTGCCAGCAGTTTCAGGGCGGGAATGAACACTGAAGCTTTCTTT

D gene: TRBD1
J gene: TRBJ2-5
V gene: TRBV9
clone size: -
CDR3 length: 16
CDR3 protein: CASSVRTGIGKETQYF
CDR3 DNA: TGTGCCAGCAGCGTTAGGACAGGGATCGGTAAAGAGACCCAGTACTTC

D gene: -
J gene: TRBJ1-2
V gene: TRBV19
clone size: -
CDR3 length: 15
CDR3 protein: CASSISGESNYGYTF
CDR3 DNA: TGTGCCAGTAGTATTTCAGGGGAGTCTAACTATGGCTACACCTTC

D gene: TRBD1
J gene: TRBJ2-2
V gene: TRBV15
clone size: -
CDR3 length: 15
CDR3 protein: CATSRRGQGTGELFF
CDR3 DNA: TGTGCCACCAGCAGAAGGGGACAGGGGACCGGGGAGCTGTTTTTT

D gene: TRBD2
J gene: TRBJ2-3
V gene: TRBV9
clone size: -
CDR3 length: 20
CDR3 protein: CASSVTRASGRAGSTDTQYF
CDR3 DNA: TGTGCCAGCAGCGTAACCCGCGCTAGCGGGAGGGCCGGGAGCACAGATACGCAGTATTTT

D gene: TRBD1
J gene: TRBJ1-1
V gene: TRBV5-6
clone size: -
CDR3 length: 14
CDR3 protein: CASSWGTGNTEAFF
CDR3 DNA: TGTGCCAGCAGCTGGGGGACAGGGAACACTGAAGCTTTCTTT

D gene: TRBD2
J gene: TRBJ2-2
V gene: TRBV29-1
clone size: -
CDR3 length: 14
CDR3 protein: CSVEGGGLTGELFF
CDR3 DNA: TGCAGCGTTGAGGGCGGGGGGCTCACCGGGGAGCTGTTTTTT

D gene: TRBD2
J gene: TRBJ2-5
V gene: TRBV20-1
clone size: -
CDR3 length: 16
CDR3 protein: CSASSLPTSVQETQYF
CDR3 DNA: TGCAGTGCTAGTTCCTTACCGACTAGCGTCCAAGAGACCCAGTACTTC

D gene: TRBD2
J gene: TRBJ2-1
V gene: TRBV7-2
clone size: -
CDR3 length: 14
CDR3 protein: CASSWGGSVGEQFF
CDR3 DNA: TGTGCCAGCAGCTGGGGCGGGAGCGTGGGTGAGCAGTTCTTC

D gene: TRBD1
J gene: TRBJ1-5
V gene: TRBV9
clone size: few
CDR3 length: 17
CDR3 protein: CASSEHRGQRSNQPQHF
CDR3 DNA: TGTGCCAGCAGCGAACACAGGGGGCAGCGGAGCAATCAGCCCCAGCATTTT

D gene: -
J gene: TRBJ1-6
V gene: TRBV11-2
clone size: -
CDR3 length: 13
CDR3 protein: CASETAYNSPLHF
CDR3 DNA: TGTGCCAGCGAGACAGCGTATAATTCACCCCTCCACTTT